The 32 T cell receptor beta chains presented below share a single source sample, sequenced in a study of shared clonotypes between healthy human individuals. Measured with immunoSEQ multiplex PCR; TCRdb has only the in-frame clones, and not every one. The table lists about 1.1 million clones, 75% to 85% of them singletons. Material: memory CD4+ T cells from PBMCs. Noted subset: CD45RA-negative fraction. These receptors originate from a man younger than 35 in good health. Some clones in this sample may be carry-over from other donors' samples.

The chain is built from TRBV29-1 and TRBJ2-1; 10 bases are shared with TRBD2. J was trimmed by 4 bases and V by 2 bases; bases with no gene match: 14. Germline values: CDR1 SQVTM, CDR2 ANQGSEA. The CDR3 totals 18 residues. Written as DNA, the CDR3 is TGCAGCGTTGAACTAGCGGGAGAATTTTCCTGGTTTTACAATGAGCAGTTCTTC. This sequence encodes CSVELAGEFSWFYNEQFF.

The V and J genes are TRBV7-3 and TRBJ2-1, with 7 nucleotides matching TRBD2. The ends lost 2 bases at V and 10 bases at J; junction bases unmatched: 8. The CDR3 loop spans 14 amino acids. Germline V lookup: CDR1 SGHTA, CDR2 FQGTGA. The CDR3 DNA is TGTGCCAGCAGCTTAGGGACTACCGGGGAGGAGCAGTTCTTC. This translates into CASSLGTTGEEQFF. Supplemented by reference TRBV7-3 and TRBJ2-1, the full variable domain reads GAGVSQTPSNKVTEKGKYVELRCDPISGHTALYWYRQSLGQGPEFLIYFQGTGAADDSGLPNDRFFAVRPEGSVSTLKIQRTERGDSAVYLCASSLGTTGEEQFFGPGTRLTVL.

This sequence joins TRBV2 and TRBJ2-1; unclear D gene. The CDR3 contains 11 residues. V lost 7 bases to trimming and J lost 10 bases, with 11 bases between them. Germline V gene lookup returns CDR1 SNHLY and CDR2 FYNNEI. CDR3 sequence reads: CASTVGWEQFF. CDR3 bases: TGTGCCAGCACTGTTGGCTGGGAGCAGTTCTTC.

The chain couples TRBV2 to TRBJ1-1; 7 bases line up with TRBD1. There are 15 residues in the CDR3. The junction had 8 bases not matched to a gene; V was cut back by 7 bases and J by 0 bases. From germline, CDR1 is SNHLY and CDR2 FYNNEI. CDR3 sequence (DNA): TGTGCCAGCATTCGACAGGGCCCCATGAACACTGAAGCTTTCTTT. Its translation is CASIRQGPMNTEAFF.

The chain joins TRBV5-4 to TRBJ2-2, with 9 bases fitting TRBD2. The V gene's germline CDR1 is SGHNT and CDR2 YYREEE (reference sequence). The CDR3 spans 16 residues. Trimming at V came to 4 bases and at J to 1 base, leaving 5 bases not matched to a gene. The CDR3 bases are TGTGCCAGCAGCCGCGGGACTAGCAGGAACACCGGGGAGCTGTTTTTT. Amino acid sequence: CASSRGTSRNTGELFF.

This clone was seen a few times. The V gene is TRBV15, the J gene TRBJ1-5; D is uncertain. Germline-derived CDR1 and CDR2 are LNHNV and YYDKDF (reference sequence). Deletions cut 1 base from V and 9 bases from J, with 13 bases between. This CDR3 region has 14 residues. CDR3 sequence (DNA): TGTGCCACCAGCAGAGGGGATTGGATGTGGCCCCAGCATTTT. It is translated as CATSRGDWMWPQHF.

The chain combines TRBV7-2 with TRBJ1-2, with TRBD1 matching over 7 bases. Trimming at V came to 5 bases and at J to 0 bases, leaving 9 bases not matched to a gene. Germline values: CDR1 SGHTA, CDR2 FQGNSA. The CDR3 extends over 16 amino acids. The CDR3 DNA reads TGTGCCAGCAGCCCCTCCGGGGACAGAGCTAACTATGGCTACACCTTC. Amino acids: CASSPSGDRANYGYTF.

The chain uses TRBV18 and TRBJ1-2; TRBD1 agrees at 7 bases. J lost 8 bases, V lost 0 bases, and 12 bases had no gene match. Looked up from germline, CDR1 is KGHSH and CDR2 is LQKENI. The CDR3 is 16 residues long. The CDR3 sequence is CASSPPLTGAPGGYTF. DNA for the CDR3: TGTGCCAGCTCACCACCTCTTACAGGGGCCCCCGGGGGCTACACCTTC.

The V call is TRBV30, the J call TRBJ2-5; unclear D gene. The CDR3 length is 11 residues. The germline gives CDR1 GTSNPN, CDR2 SVGIG (reference sequence). V was clipped by 4 bases and J by 2 bases, with 5 bases between them. The CDR3 DNA reads as TGTGCCTGGACAAGACAAGAGACCCAGTACTTC. Encoded protein: CAWTRQETQYF.

J is TRBJ2-1 and V is TRBV19; D uncertain. V lost 7 bases to trimming and J lost 3 bases, with 13 bases between them. Germline V gene data show CDR1 as LNHDA and CDR2 as SQIVND (reference sequence). This CDR3 comprises 14 residues. The CDR3 region is CASKLRTVYNEQFF. The CDR3 DNA reads as TGTGCCAGTAAGCTGCGAACGGTCTACAATGAGCAGTTCTTC.

The chain employs TRBV30 and TRBJ1-2; no definite D call. The CDR3 length is 13 residues. Between the trimmed V and J ends, which lost 4 bases and 8 bases, there was a span of 17 bases. Germline V CDR1 and CDR2: GTSNPN, SVGIG (reference sequence). The CDR3 bases are TGTGCCTGGACCAATACAGACGATCTGGGCTACACCTTC. Residues: CAWTNTDDLGYTF.

This clone was counted once. This CDR3 reads CASSQDRVRGILYDGEAFF. The CDR3 DNA is TGCGCCAGCAGCCAAGATCGGGTAAGAGGGATTTTATATGATGGTGAAGCTTTCTTT. V and J are TRBV4-1 and TRBJ1-1; D call uncertain. The V end was cut by 0 bases, the J end by 7 bases, with 27 bases between. From germline, CDR1 is MGHRA and CDR2 YSYEKL. There are 19 residues in the CDR3.

The chain carries TRBV5-6 and TRBJ2-5; TRBD1 is a possible D gene (5 bases). CDR1 and CDR2 from the germline V gene are SGHDT and YYEEEE. The V and J ends lost 2 bases and 2 bases respectively, with 16 bases between them. This CDR3 region has 16 residues. The CDR3 coding sequence is TGTGCCAGCAGCTTAACAGGTCTGCTCGGTCAAGAGACCCAGTACTTC. Translating gives CASSLTGLLGQETQYF. Looking up the rest from reference TRBV5-6 and TRBJ2-5 gives the full variable domain: DAGVTQSPTHLIKTRGQQVTLRCSPKSGHDTVSWYQQALGQGPQFIFQYYEEEERQRGNFPDRFSGHQFPNYSSELNVNALLLGDSALYLCASSLTGLLGQETQYFGPGTRLLVL.

The rearrangement joins TRBV7-6 to TRBJ1-5; D is unclear. From germline, CDR1 is SGHVS and CDR2 FNYEAQ. The CDR3 has 14 amino acids. V gave up 2 bases and J gave up 6 bases, with 11 bases separating them. Written as DNA, the CDR3 is TGTGCCAGCAGCTTATCGGAACGAGGTCAGCCCCAGCATTTT. Protein product: CASSLSERGQPQHF.

The V gene is TRBV19, the J gene TRBJ2-5; 7 positions agree with TRBD1. V shed 7 bases, J shed 2 bases, and the junction held 7 bases outside the gene matches. From germline, CDR1 is LNHDA and CDR2 SQIVND (reference sequence). The CDR3 runs to 14 residues. In nucleotides, the CDR3 is TGTGCCAGTACCAGGGGGACGGGGCAAGAGACCCAGTACTTC. It specifies CASTRGTGQETQYF. Complete variable domain (other parts from reference TRBV19 and TRBJ2-5): DGGITQSPKYLFRKEGQNVTLSCEQNLNHDAMYWYRQDPGQGLRLIYYSQIVNDFQKGDIAEGYSVSREKKESFPLTVTSAQKNPTAFYLCASTRGTGQETQYFGPGTRLLVL.

This clone has just a few counts. The rearrangement links TRBV11-2 to TRBJ1-1; tentatively, D is TRBD1 (6 bases). In germline, CDR1 is SGHAT, CDR2 FQNNGV. The CDR3 runs 12 residues. The V end was cut by 6 bases, the J end by 5 bases, with 10 bases between. The DNA of the CDR3 is TGTGCCAGCAGAGGAGGGGGGACTGAAGCTTTCTTT. Translating gives CASRGGGTEAFF. The full variable domain, with the rest looked up from reference TRBV11-2 and TRBJ1-1, is EAGVAQSPRYKIIEKRQSVAFWCNPISGHATLYWYQQILGQGPKLLIQFQNNGVVDDSQLPKDRFSAERLKGVDSTLKIQPAKLEDSAVYLCASRGGGTEAFFGQGTRLTVV.

This clone appeared once. Within the sample, other DNA sequences also encode this same CDR3. The chain joins TRBV5-1 to TRBJ1-1; D unresolved. From germline, CDR1 is SGHRS and CDR2 YFSETQ. The CDR3 is made up of 13 amino acids. V shed 4 bases and J shed 1 base, with 8 bases lying between them. The CDR3 region has the DNA TGCGCCAGCAGCCCTGGACCGAACACTGAAGCTTTCTTT. This encodes CASSPGPNTEAFF.

The rearrangement uses TRBV5-5 and TRBJ1-1; possibly TRBD1 for D (6 bases). The CDR3 contains 13 residues. Germline V gene lookup returns CDR1 SGHKS and CDR2 YYEKEE (reference sequence). V lost 5 bases and J lost 1, with 9 bases in between. The CDR3 DNA reads TGTGCCAGCAGTCCCAGGGGGAACACTGAAGCTTTCTTT. The encoded protein is CASSPRGNTEAFF.

The chain employs TRBV10-3 and TRBJ2-1; a weak D match, TRBD2 (6 bases). V lost 1 base and J 5 bases, leaving 15 bases between the germline ends. CDR1 and CDR2 (germline): ENHRY, SYGVKD. This CDR3 spans 16 amino acids. CDR3 bases: TGTGCCATCAGTGAGTTCAATCTAGCGACTGACAATGAGCAGTTCTTC. It codes for CAISEFNLATDNEQFF.

This chain uses TRBV18 with TRBJ2-2; TRBD2 matches at 12 bases. The germline V gene has CDR1 KGHSH and CDR2 LQKENI. Losses at the gene ends were 4 bases for V and 4 bases for J; bases not matched to a gene: 13. This CDR3 has 19 residues. The CDR3 bases are TGTGCCAGCTCACGGGGGGCTAGCGGGAGGGCCTTAGGCACCGGGGAGCTGTTTTTT. Translation: CASSRGASGRALGTGELFF.

The chain employs TRBV2 and TRBJ2-7; 11 nucleotides align to TRBD2. This CDR3 contains 15 residues. Germline V lookup: CDR1 SNHLY, CDR2 FYNNEI. Germline trimming cut 7 bases from V and 1 base from J; bases unmatched to any gene: 6. The DNA of the CDR3 is TGTGCCAGCAAACCACGGACTAGCGGGTCCTACGAGCAGTACTTC. Amino acids: CASKPRTSGSYEQYF.

This chain joins TRBV6-5 and TRBJ2-7; 9 nucleotides match TRBD1. The length of the CDR3 is 15 residues. J gave up 7 bases and V 0 bases, and 7 bases lay outside the gene matches. From germline, CDR1 is MNHEY and CDR2 SVGAGI. CDR3 sequence: CASSYSTGGAEEQYF. The CDR3 DNA follows: TGTGCCAGCAGTTACTCCACAGGGGGCGCGGAGGAGCAGTACTTC.

Worth noting for this clone: This sample also contains other DNA sequences that code for the same CDR3. CDR3 nucleotides: TGCGCCAGCAGCCCGCGGGACAGGGCCTACGAGCAGTACTTC. Amino acid sequence: CASSPRDRAYEQYF. The chain carries TRBV4-1 and TRBJ2-7, with TRBD1 identical over 9 bases. Germline V gene sequence: CDR1 MGHRA, CDR2 YSYEKL. CDR3 length equals 14 residues. The ends lost 4 bases at V and 2 bases at J; junction bases unmatched: 3.

The genes are TRBV30 and TRBJ2-5, with 12 bases matching TRBD2. TRBJ2-7 explains the end of the DNA better; the J call may be wrong. The CDR3 runs 13 residues. Germline lookup yields CDR1 GTSNPN and CDR2 SVGIG (reference sequence). CDR3 nucleotides: TGTGCCTGGACTAGCGGGAGGGCCTACGAGCAGTACTTC. Translated: CAWTSGRAYEQYF.

This chain uses TRBV5-1 with TRBJ2-5; TRBD1 or TRBD2 may be the D gene (6 bases each). The CDR3 covers 14 residues. Germline CDR1 and CDR2: SGHRS and YFSETQ. V gave up 1 base and J gave up 5 bases, with 12 bases separating them. Here the CDR3 DNA reads TGCGCCAGCAGCTTGTATCGGGGGCCGGAGACCCAGTACTTC. Translating gives CASSLYRGPETQYF.

As for this clone: Additional DNA sequences in this sample encode the identical CDR3. The V gene is TRBV27, the J gene TRBJ2-2, with D possibly called TRBD1 or TRBD2 (5 bases each). The germline V gene encodes CDR1 MNHEY and CDR2 SMNVEV (reference sequence). V shed 3 bases and J shed 6 bases, with 8 bases lying between them. The CDR3 loop spans 13 amino acids. In DNA, the CDR3 is TGTGCCAGCAGTTTGAGGGGTGCCGGGGAGCTGTTTTTT. This codes for CASSLRGAGELFF.

The rearrangement links TRBV6-1 to TRBJ1-5; D is unresolved. Germline V gene lookup returns CDR1 MNHNS and CDR2 SASEGT. The CDR3 totals 13 residues. V was cut by 1 base and J by 7 bases, with 8 bases left in between. CDR3 coding DNA: TGTGCCAGCAGTGAAGAGAGTAAGCAGCCCCAGCATTTT. Translated: CASSEESKQPQHF.

The chain links TRBV30 to TRBJ2-2; the match to TRBD2 covers 10 bases. J was trimmed by 6 bases and V by 8 bases; bases with no gene match: 6. Germline V CDR1 and CDR2: GTSNPN, SVGIG (reference sequence). The CDR3 consists of 13 residues. DNA of the CDR3: TGTGCCCGGGGACTAGCGAGTCCCGGGGAGCTGTTTTTT. Its translation: CARGLASPGELFF. Combining the CDR3 with reference TRBV30 and TRBJ2-2 gives the whole variable domain SQTIHQWPATLVQPVGSPLSLECTVEGTSNPNLYWYRQAAGRGLQLLFYSVGIGQISSEVPQNLSASRPQDRQFILSSKKLLLSDSGFYLCARGLASPGELFFGEGSRLTVL.

The rearrangement joins TRBV30 to TRBJ1-1; tentatively, D is TRBD1 (6 bases). Germline V gene data show CDR1 as GTSNPN and CDR2 as SVGIG (reference sequence). This CDR3 is 13 amino acids long. CDR3 sequence (DNA): TGTGCTGACCGGACAGACGTGAACACTGAAGCTTTCTTT. Translating gives CADRTDVNTEAFF.

V is TRBV27 and J is TRBJ2-1; the D gene is possibly TRBD1 (8 bases). The V gene's germline CDR1 is MNHEY and CDR2 SMNVEV (reference sequence). Trimming removed 6 bases from V and 6 bases from J, with 21 bases in between. This CDR3 comprises 16 residues. The chain's CDR3 is CASSAQGAGEVNEQFF. CDR3 in DNA: TGTGCCAGCAGCGCCCAGGGGGCGGGAGAAGTCAATGAGCAGTTCTTC.

J is TRBJ2-7 and V is TRBV5-6; D gene unclear. The CDR3 has 12 residues. Germline loops: CDR1 SGHDT, CDR2 YYEEEE. Trimming cost V 0 bases and J 5 bases, with 6 bases left between them. CDR3 sequence: CASSLARNEQYF. The CDR3 DNA is TGTGCCAGCAGCTTGGCCCGGAACGAGCAGTACTTC.

V and J are TRBV13 and TRBJ1-1, with 7 bases lining up with TRBD1. J was trimmed by 6 bases and V by 4 bases; bases with no gene match: 11. Germline CDR1 PRHDT, CDR2 FYEKMQ (reference sequence). The CDR3 covers 15 residues. DNA of the CDR3: TGTGCCAGCAGCTCTGCGATAAGGGGGCAGCCTGAAGCTTTCTTT. It yields the protein CASSSAIRGQPEAFF. The whole variable domain, filled in from reference TRBV13 and TRBJ1-1, reads AAGVIQSPRHLIKEKRETATLKCYPIPRHDTVYWYQQGPGQDPQFLISFYEKMQSDKGSIPDRFSAQQFSDYHSELNMSSLELGDSALYFCASSSAIRGQPEAFFGQGTRLTVV.